This T cell receptor (beta chain) was identified during a study of tissue T cells after allogeneic stem cell transplantation. Trimming pared 1 base from V and 0 bases from J, leaving 5 bases between. The germline CDR1 and CDR2 sequences are LGHNA and YNLKQL (reference sequence). The CDR3 runs to 14 residues. Study results and limitations: Sampling depth was limited, and the cohort was small and clinically varied.

About this clone: The antigen remains unidentified. Each gene name is a mouse one. From the germline J gene comes the end of the CDR3, since the read stops 1 residue before it.

Time point described: mouse harvest day 14 after allogeneic transplant. Tail vein injection delivered 10^7 T-cell-depleted bone marrow cells and 10^6 splenic CD5+ T cells. Profiling relied on immunoSEQ multiplex PCR, and the TCRdb table lists in-frame clones only, not all of them. The sample has 2,500 to 3,500 clones, 48% seen once. The clonotype comes from a female BALB/c mouse given C57BL/6 T cells with graft-versus-host disease after an allogeneic hematopoietic cell transplant. The material sequenced was lymph node tissue. The chain has TRBV5 and TRBJ2-4; perhaps D is TRBD1 or TRBD2 (5 bases each). The CDR3 bases that were read are TGTGCCAGCAGCCAAGGGGACAGTCAAAACACCTTGTAC. Translation gives CASSQGDSQNTLY. The whole CDR3 sequence is CASSQGDSQNTLYF.